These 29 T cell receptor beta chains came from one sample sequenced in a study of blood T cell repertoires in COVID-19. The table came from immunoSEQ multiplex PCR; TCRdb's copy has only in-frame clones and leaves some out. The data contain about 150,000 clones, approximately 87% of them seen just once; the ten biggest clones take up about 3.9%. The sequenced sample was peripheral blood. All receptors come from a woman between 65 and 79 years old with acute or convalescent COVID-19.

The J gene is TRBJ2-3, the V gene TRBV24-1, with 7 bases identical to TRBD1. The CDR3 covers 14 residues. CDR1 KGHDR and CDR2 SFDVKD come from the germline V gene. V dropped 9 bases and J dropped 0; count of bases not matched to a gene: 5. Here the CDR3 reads CATGSGQSTDTQYF. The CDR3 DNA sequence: TGTGCCACCGGATCGGGACAGAGCACAGATACGCAGTATTTT.

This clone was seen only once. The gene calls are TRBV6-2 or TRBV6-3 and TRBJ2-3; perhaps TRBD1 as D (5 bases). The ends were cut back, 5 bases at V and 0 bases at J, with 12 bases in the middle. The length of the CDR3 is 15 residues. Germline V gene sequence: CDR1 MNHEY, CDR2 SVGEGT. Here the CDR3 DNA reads TGTGCCAGCAGTACCCGACAGACTAGCACAGATACGCAGTATTTT. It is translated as CASSTRQTSTDTQYF.

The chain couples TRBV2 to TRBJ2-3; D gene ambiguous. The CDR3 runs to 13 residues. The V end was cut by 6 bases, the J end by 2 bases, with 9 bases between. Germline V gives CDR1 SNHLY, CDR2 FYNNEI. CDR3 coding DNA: TGTGCCAGCAGACATGACACCACAGATACGCAGTATTTT. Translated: CASRHDTTDTQYF.

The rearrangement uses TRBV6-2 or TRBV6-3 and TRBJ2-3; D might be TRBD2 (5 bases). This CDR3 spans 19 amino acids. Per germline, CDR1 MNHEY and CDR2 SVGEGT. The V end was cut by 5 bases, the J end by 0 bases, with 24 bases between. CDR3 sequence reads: CASSPGLFRSGSSTDTQYF. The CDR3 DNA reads TGTGCCAGCAGTCCGGGGTTGTTCCGATCTGGGTCGAGCACAGATACGCAGTATTTT.

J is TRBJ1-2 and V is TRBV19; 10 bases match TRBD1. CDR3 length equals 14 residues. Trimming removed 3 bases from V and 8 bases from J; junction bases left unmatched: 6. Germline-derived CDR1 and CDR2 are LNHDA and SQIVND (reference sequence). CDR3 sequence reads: CASSMGDRGRGYTF. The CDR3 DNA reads TGTGCCAGTAGTATGGGAGACAGGGGGCGAGGCTACACCTTC. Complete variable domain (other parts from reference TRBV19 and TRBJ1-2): DGGITQSPKYLFRKEGQNVTLSCEQNLNHDAMYWYRQDPGQGLRLIYYSQIVNDFQKGDIAEGYSVSREKKESFPLTVTSAQKNPTAFYLCASSMGDRGRGYTFGSGTRLTVV.

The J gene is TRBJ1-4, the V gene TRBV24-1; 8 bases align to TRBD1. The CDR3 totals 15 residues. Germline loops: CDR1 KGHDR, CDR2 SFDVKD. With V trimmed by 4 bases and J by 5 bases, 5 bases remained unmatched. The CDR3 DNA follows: TGTGCCACCAGTGACGGGGACAGGATAAATGAAAAACTGTTTTTT. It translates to CATSDGDRINEKLFF.

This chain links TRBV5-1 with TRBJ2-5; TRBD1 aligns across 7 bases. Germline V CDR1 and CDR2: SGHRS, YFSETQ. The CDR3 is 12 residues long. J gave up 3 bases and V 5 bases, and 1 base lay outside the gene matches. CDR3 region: CASSDREETQYF. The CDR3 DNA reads TGCGCCAGCAGTGACAGGGAAGAGACCCAGTACTTC.

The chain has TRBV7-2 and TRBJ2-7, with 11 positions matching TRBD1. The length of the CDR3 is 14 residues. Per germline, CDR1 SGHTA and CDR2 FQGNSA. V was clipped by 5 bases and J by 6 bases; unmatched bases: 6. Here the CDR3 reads CASSQDRGLGEQYF. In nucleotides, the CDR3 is TGTGCCAGCAGCCAGGACAGGGGGCTTGGCGAGCAGTACTTC. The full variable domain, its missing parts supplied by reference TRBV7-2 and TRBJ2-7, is GAGVSQSPSNKVTEKGKDVELRCDPISGHTALYWYRQSLGQGLEFLIYFQGNSAPDKSGLPSDRFSAERTGGSVSTLTIQRTQQEDSAVYLCASSQDRGLGEQYFGPGTRLTVT.

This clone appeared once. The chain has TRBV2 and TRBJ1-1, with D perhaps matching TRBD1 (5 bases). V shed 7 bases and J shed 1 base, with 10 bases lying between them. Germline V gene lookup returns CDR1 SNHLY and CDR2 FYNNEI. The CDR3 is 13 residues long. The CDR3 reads CASITGPNTEAFF. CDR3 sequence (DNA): TGTGCCAGCATTACAGGTCCGAACACTGAAGCTTTCTTT.

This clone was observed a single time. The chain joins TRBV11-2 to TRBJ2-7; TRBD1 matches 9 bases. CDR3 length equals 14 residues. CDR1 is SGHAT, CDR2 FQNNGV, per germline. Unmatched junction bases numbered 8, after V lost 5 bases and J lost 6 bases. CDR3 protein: CASSPRDRVSEQYF. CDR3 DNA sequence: TGTGCCAGCAGCCCGCGGGACAGGGTCAGCGAGCAGTACTTC. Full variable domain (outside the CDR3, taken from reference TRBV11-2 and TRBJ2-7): EAGVAQSPRYKIIEKRQSVAFWCNPISGHATLYWYQQILGQGPKLLIQFQNNGVVDDSQLPKDRFSAERLKGVDSTLKIQPAKLEDSAVYLCASSPRDRVSEQYFGPGTRLTVT.

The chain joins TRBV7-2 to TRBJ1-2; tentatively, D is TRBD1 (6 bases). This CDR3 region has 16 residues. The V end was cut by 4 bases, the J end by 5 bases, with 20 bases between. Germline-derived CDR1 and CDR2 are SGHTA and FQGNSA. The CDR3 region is CASSSTTGTSPYGYTF. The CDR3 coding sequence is TGTGCCAGCAGCTCCACTACTGGGACAAGTCCGTATGGCTACACCTTC.

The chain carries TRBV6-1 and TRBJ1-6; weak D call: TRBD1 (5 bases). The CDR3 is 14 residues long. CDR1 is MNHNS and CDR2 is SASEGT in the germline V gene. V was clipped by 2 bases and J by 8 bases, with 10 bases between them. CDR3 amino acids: CASSEQGPDSPLHF. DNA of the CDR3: TGTGCCAGCAGTGAACAGGGTCCGGATTCACCCCTCCACTTT.

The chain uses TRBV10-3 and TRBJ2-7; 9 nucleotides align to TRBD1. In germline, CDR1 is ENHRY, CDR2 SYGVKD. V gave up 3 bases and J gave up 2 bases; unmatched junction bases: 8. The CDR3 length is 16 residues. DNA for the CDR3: TGTGCCATCAGTGATTTTAACCGGGACAGGGCCTACGAGCAGTACTTC. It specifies CAISDFNRDRAYEQYF.

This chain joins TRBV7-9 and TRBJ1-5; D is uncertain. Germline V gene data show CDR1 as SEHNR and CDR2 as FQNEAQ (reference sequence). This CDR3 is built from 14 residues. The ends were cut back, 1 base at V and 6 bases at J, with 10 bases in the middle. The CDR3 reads CASSLDGVSQPQHF. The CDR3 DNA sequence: TGTGCCAGCAGCTTAGATGGTGTGAGTCAGCCCCAGCATTTT. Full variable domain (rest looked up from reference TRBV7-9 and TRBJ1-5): DTGVSQNPRHKITKRGQNVTFRCDPISEHNRLYWYRQTLGQGPEFLTYFQNEAQLEKSRLLSDRFSAERPKGSFSTLEIQRTEQGDSAMYLCASSLDGVSQPQHFGDGTRLSIL.

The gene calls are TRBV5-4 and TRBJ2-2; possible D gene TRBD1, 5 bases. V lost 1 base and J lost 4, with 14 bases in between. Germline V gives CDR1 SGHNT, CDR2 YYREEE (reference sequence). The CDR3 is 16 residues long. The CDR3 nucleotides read TGTGCCAGCAGCTTGATGGGGCAGCGAGTCACCGGGGAGCTGTTTTTT. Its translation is CASSLMGQRVTGELFF.

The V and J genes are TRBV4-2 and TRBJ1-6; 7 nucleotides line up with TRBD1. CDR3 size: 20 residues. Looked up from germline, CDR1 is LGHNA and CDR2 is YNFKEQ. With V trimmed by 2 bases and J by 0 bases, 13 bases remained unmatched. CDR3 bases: TGTGCCAGCAGCCAACGACCTCTGGGACAGCCGAGCTCCTATAATTCACCCCTCCACTTT. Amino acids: CASSQRPLGQPSSYNSPLHF.

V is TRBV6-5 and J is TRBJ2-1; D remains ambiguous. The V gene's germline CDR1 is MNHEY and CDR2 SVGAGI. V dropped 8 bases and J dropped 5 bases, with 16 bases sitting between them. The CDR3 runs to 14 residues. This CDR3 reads CASGPRGHNNEQFF. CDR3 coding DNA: TGTGCCAGCGGGCCTCGTGGTCACAACAATGAGCAGTTCTTC.

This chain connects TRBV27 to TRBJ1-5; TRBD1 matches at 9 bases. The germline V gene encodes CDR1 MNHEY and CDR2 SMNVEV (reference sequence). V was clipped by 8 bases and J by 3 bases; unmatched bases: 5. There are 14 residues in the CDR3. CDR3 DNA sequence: TGTGCCAGCCAGGACAGGGGTTACAATCAGCCCCAGCATTTT. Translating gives CASQDRGYNQPQHF.

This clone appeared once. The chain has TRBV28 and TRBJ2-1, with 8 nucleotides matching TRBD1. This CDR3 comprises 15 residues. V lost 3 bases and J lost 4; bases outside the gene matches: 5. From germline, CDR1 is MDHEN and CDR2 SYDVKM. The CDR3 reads CASSFGQGLYNEQFF. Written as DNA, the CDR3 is TGTGCCAGCAGTTTTGGACAGGGCCTATACAATGAGCAGTTCTTC. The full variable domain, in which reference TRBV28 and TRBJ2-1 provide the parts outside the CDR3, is DVKVTQSSRYLVKRTGEKVFLECVQDMDHENMFWYRQDPGLGLRLIYFSYDVKMKEKGDIPEGYSVSREKKERFSLILESASTNQTSMYLCASSFGQGLYNEQFFGPGTRLTVL.

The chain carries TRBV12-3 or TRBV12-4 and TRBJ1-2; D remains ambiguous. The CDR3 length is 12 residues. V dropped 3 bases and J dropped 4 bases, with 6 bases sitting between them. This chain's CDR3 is CASSFEGYGYTF. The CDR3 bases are TGTGCCAGCAGTTTCGAGGGCTATGGCTACACCTTC.

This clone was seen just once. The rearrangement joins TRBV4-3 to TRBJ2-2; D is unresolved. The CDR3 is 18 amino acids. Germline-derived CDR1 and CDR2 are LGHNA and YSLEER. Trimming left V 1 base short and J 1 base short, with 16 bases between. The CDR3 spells CASSQGPQQRENTGELFF. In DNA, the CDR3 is TGCGCCAGCAGCCAAGGGCCTCAGCAGCGAGAGAACACCGGGGAGCTGTTTTTT.

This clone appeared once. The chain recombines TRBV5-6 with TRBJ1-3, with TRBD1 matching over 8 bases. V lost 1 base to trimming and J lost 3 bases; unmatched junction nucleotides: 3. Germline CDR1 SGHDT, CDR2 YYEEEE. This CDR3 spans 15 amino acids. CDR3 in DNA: TGTGCCAGCAGCTTGATGACAGGGGTTGGAAACACCATATATTTT. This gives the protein CASSLMTGVGNTIYF. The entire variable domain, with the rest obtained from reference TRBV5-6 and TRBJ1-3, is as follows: DAGVTQSPTHLIKTRGQQVTLRCSPKSGHDTVSWYQQALGQGPQFIFQYYEEEERQRGNFPDRFSGHQFPNYSSELNVNALLLGDSALYLCASSLMTGVGNTIYFGEGSWLTVV.

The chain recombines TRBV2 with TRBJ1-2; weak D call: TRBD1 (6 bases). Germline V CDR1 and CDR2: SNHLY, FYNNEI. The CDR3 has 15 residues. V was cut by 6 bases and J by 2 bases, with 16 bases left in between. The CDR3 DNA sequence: TGTGCCAGCAGCTGGGACAACCAAGGAAACTATGGCTACACCTTC. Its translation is CASSWDNQGNYGYTF.

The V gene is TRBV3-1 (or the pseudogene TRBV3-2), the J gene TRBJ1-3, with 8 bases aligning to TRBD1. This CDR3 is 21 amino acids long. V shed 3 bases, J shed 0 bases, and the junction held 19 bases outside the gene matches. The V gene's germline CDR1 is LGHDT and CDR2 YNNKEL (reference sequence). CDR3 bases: TGTGCCAGCAGCCAGAACTATCGGGGGACAGGCCAACCATACTCTGGAAACACCATATATTTT. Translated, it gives CASSQNYRGTGQPYSGNTIYF.

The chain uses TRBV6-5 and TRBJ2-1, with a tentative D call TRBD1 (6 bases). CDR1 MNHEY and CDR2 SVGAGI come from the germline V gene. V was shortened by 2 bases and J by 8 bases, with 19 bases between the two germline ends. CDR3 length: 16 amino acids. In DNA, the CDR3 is TGTGCCAGCAGTTACACCAACCCACAGGGTGGGGATGAGCAGTTCTTC. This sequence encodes CASSYTNPQGGDEQFF.

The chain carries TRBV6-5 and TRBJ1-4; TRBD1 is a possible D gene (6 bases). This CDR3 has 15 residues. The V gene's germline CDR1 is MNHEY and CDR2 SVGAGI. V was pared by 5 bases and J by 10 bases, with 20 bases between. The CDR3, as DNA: TGTGCCAGCAGTACCCTCAGGGGCCCGCGCGGAAAACTGTTTTTT. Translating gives CASSTLRGPRGKLFF.

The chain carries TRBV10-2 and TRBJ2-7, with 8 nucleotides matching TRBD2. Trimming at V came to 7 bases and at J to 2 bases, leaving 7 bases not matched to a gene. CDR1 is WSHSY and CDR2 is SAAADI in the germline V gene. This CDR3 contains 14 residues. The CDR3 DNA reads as TGCGCCAGCACCCAAGCGGGGGTTACCTACGAGCAGTACTTC. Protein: CASTQAGVTYEQYF.

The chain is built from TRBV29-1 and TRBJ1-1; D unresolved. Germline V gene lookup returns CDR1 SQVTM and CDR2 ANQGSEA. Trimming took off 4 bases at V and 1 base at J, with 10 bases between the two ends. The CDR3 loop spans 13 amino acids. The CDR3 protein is CSVGGNSNTEAFF. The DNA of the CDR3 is TGCAGCGTTGGCGGGAACTCGAACACTGAAGCTTTCTTT.

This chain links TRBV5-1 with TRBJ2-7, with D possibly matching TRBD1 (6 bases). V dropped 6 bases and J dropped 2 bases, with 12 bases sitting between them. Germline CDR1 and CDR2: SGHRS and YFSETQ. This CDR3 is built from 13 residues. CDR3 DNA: TGCGCCAGCACCGAGGACAGTCCCTACGAGCAGTACTTC. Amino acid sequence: CASTEDSPYEQYF.